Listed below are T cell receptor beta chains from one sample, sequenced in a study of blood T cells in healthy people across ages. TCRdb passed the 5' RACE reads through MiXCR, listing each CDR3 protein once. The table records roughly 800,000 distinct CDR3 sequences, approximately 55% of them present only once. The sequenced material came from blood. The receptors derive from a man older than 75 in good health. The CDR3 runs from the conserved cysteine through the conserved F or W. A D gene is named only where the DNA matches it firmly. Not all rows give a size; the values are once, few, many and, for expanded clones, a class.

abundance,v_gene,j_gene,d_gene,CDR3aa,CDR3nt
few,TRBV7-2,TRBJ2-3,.,CASSPTTRGTDTQYF,TGTGCCAGCAGTCCTACCACCCGGGGCACAGATACGCAGTATTTT
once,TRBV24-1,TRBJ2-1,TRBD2,CATSGGGLDNEQFF,TGTGCCACCAGTGGGGGGGGTTTGGACAATGAGCAGTTCTTC
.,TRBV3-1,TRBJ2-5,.,CASSRRQETQYF,TGTGCCAGCAGCCGTCGGCAAGAGACCCAGTACTTC
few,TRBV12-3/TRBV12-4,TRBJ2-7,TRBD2,CASSTDLAGVVEQYF,TGTGCCAGCAGTACCGACCTAGCGGGAGTGGTTGAGCAGTACTTC
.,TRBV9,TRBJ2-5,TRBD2,CASSGEFQLAGGGETQYF,TGTGCCAGCAGCGGGGAATTTCAACTAGCGGGAGGGGGGGAGACCCAGTACTTC
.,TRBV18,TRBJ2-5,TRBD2,CASSRTSGTSGETQYF,TGTGCCAGCTCACGGACTAGCGGGACCTCCGGGGAGACCCAGTACTTC
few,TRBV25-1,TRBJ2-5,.,CASSDTGQETQYF,TGTGCCAGCAGCGATACAGGGCAAGAGACCCAGTACTTC
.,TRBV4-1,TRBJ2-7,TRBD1,CASSTGGNEQYF,TGCGCCAGCAGTACAGGGGGCAACGAGCAGTACTTC
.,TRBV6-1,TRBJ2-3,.,CASRTQGDTDTQYF,TGTGCCAGCAGAACTCAGGGTGACACAGATACGCAGTATTTT
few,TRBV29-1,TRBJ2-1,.,CSATGTASSYNEQFF,TGCAGCGCAACCGGGACTGCCAGCTCCTACAATGAGCAGTTCTTC
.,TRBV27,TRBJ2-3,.,CASRGENRYAYF,TGTGCCAGCAGGGGGGAAAACAGATACGCGTATTTT
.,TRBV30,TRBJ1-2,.,CAWSMGPGSYGYTF,TGTGCCTGGAGTATGGGTCCGGGATCCTATGGCTACACCTTC
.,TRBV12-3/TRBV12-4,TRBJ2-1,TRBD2,CASSFSLGGSIEQFF,TGTGCCAGCAGTTTCTCCCTCGGCGGGAGCATTGAGCAGTTCTTC
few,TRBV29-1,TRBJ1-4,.,CSVAGRSTNEKLFF,TGCAGCGTGGCGGGACGGTCAACTAATGAAAAACTGTTTTTT
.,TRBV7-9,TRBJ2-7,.,CASSPRTAFSYEQYF,TGTGCCAGCAGCCCTCGAACGGCGTTCTCCTACGAGCAGTACTTC
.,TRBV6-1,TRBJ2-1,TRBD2,CASSGTSGRFNEQFF,TGTGCCAGCAGTGGAACTAGCGGGCGGTTCAATGAGCAGTTCTTC
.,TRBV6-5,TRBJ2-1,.,CATRGAIEQFF,TGTGCCACCCGGGGGGCGATTGAGCAGTTCTTC
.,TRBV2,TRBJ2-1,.,CASSESRGNEQFF,TGTGCCAGCAGTGAGTCTAGAGGCAATGAGCAGTTCTTC
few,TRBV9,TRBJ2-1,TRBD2,CASSVTSGTSGTGEQFF,TGTGCCAGCAGCGTGACATCCGGGACTAGCGGAACCGGTGAGCAGTTCTTC
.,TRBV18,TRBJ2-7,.,CASSELVNHEQYF,TGTGCCAGCTCGGAACTGGTTAACCACGAGCAGTACTTC
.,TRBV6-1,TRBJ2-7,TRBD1,CASSAAQGAYEQYF,TGTGCCAGCAGTGCGGCACAGGGGGCCTACGAGCAGTACTTC
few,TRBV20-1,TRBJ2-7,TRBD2,CSARSLAGGMYEQYF,TGCAGTGCTAGAAGTCTAGCGGGAGGGATGTACGAGCAGTACTTC
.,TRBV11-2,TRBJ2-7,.,CASSFRRRNGGGLDEQYF,TGTGCCAGCAGCTTCAGGAGGAGGAACGGGGGAGGCCTGGATGAGCAGTACTTC
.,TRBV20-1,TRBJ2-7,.,CSAAFSTYEQYF,TGCAGTGCCGCCTTCTCGACCTACGAGCAGTACTTC
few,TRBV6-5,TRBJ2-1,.,CASSSNVGNEQFF,TGTGCCAGCAGCTCCAATGTGGGGAATGAGCAGTTCTTC
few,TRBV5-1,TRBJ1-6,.,CASKEGLSNSPLHF,TGCGCCAGCAAAGAGGGGCTGAGTAATTCACCCCTCCACTTT
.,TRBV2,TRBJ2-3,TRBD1,CASTRQGEPTDTQYF,TGTGCCAGCACCAGACAGGGGGAGCCGACAGATACGCAGTATTTT
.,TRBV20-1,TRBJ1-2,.,CSASGGGDYGYTF,TGCAGTGCTAGTGGGGGGGGAGACTATGGCTACACCTTC
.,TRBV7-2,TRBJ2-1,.,CVSSLGPRRNEQFF,TGTGTCAGCAGCTTAGGTCCCAGGCGAAATGAGCAGTTCTTC
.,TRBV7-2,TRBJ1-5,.,CASTLVTGLDQPQHF,TGTGCCAGCACCCTTGTTACGGGGCTGGATCAGCCCCAGCATTTT
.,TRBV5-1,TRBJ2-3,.,CASTEWGLSTDTQYF,TGCGCCAGCACCGAGTGGGGTCTAAGCACAGATACGCAGTATTTT
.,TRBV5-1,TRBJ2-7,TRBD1,CASSLAGDRGDEQYF,TGCGCCAGCAGCTTGGCGGGGGACAGGGGAGACGAGCAGTACTTC
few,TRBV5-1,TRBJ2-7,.,CASSDEDWVSPYEQYF,TGCGCCAGCAGCGACGAGGACTGGGTCTCCCCCTACGAGCAGTACTTC
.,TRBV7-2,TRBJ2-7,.,CASSLGHGTYYEQYF,TGTGCCAGCAGCTTAGGTCATGGGACTTATTACGAGCAGTACTTC
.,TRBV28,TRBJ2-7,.,CASCSAAPYEQYF,TGTGCCAGCTGTTCGGCAGCCCCCTACGAGCAGTACTTC
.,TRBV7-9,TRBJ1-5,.,CASSKDTRIISPQQF,TGTGCCAGCAGCAAGGACACCAGGATAATCAGCCCCCAGCAATTT
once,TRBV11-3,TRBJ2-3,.,CASSVDPATDTQYF,TGTGCCAGCAGCGTAGACCCCGCAACAGATACGCAGTATTTT
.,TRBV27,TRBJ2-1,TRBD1,CASRSGGLYNEQFF,TGTGCCAGCCGTTCAGGGGGCTTATACAATGAGCAGTTCTTC
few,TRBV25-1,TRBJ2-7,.,CASRVRRGGYYEQYF,TGTGCCAGCAGAGTCAGGCGAGGCGGCTACTACGAGCAGTACTTC
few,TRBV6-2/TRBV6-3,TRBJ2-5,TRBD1,CASRPFGGQGQETQYF,TGTGCCAGCAGACCCTTTGGGGGACAGGGTCAAGAGACCCAGTACTTC
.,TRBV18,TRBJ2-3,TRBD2,CASSLTSGSARDTQYF,TGTGCCAGCTCATTAACTAGCGGGAGTGCGAGAGATACGCAGTATTTT
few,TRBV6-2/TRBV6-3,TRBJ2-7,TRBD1,CASSWGQLPSYEQYF,TGTGCCAGCAGCTGGGGACAGCTACCCTCCTACGAGCAGTACTTC
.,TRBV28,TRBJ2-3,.,CASRLSPTGRGDTQYF,TGTGCCAGCAGACTGAGCCCGACAGGGAGGGGAGATACGCAGTATTTT
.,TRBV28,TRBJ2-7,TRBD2,CASSSRTSGAYEQYF,TGTGCCAGCAGTTCTCGGACTAGCGGGGCCTACGAGCAGTACTTC
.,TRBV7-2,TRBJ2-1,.,CASSLGLLGSSYNEQFF,TGTGCCAGCAGCTTAGGGTTGTTGGGGAGCTCCTACAATGAGCAGTTCTTC
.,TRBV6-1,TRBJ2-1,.,CASSEVGLRDEQFF,TGTGCCAGCAGTGAAGTGGGACTTAGGGATGAGCAGTTCTTC
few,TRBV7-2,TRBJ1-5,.,CASSLGMDQPQHF,TGTGCCAGCAGCCTGGGAATGGATCAGCCCCAGCATTTT
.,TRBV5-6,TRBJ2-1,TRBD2,CASSLAAGGSSNEQFF,TGTGCCAGCAGCTTGGCCGCGGGAGGGTCATCCAATGAGCAGTTCTTC